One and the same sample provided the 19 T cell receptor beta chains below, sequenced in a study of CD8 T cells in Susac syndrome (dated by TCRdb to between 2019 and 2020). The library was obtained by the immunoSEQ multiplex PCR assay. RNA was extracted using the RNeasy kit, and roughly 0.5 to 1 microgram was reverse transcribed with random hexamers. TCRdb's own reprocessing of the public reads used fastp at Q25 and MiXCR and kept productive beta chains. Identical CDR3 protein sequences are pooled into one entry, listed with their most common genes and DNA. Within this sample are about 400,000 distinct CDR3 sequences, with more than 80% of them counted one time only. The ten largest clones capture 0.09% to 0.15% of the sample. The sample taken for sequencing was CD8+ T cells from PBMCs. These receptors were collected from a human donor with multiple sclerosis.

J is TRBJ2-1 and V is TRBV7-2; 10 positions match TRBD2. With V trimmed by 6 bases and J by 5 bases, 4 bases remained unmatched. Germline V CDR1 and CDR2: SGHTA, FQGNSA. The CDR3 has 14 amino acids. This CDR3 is CASSFLAGDNEQFF. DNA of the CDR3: TGTGCCAGCAGTTTTCTAGCGGGGGACAATGAGCAGTTCTTC.

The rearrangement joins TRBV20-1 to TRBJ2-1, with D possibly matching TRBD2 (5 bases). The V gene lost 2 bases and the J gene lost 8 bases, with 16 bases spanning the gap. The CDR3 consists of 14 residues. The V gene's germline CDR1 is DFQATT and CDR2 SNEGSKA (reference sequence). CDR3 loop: CSARKERSRDEQFF. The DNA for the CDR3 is TGCAGTGCTAGAAAGGAGCGGTCTAGGGATGAGCAGTTCTTC.

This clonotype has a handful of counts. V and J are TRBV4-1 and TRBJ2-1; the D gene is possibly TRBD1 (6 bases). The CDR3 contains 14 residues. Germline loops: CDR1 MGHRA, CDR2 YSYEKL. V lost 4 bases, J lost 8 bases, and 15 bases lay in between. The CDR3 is CASSLRQVVDEQFF. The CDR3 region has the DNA TGCGCCAGCAGCCTTAGACAGGTAGTCGATGAGCAGTTCTTC.

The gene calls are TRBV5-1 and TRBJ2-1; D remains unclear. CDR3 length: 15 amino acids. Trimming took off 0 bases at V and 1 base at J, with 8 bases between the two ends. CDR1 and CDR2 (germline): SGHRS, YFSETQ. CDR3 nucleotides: TGCGCCAGCAGCTTGGAGGTGCGGTCCTACAATGAGCAGTTCTTC. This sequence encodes CASSLEVRSYNEQFF.

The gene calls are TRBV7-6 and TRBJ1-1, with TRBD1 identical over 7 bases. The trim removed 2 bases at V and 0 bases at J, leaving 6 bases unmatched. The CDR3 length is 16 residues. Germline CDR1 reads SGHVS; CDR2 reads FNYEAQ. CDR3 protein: CASSLNRGGMNTEAFF. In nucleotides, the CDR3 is TGTGCCAGCAGCTTAAACAGGGGAGGGATGAACACTGAAGCTTTCTTT.

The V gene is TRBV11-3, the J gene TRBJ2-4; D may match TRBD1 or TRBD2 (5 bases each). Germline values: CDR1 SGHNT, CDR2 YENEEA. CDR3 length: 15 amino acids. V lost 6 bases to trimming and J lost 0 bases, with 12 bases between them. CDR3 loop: CASRSGAKAKNIQYF. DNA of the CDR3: TGTGCCAGCAGGTCCGGGGCCAAAGCCAAAAACATTCAGTACTTC.

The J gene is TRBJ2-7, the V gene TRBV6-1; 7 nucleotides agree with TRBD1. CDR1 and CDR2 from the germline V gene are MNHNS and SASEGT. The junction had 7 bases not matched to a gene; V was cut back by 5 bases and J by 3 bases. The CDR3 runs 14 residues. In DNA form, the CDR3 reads TGTGCCAGCAGTCGACAGGGACATGGCTACGAGCAGTACTTC. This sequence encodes CASSRQGHGYEQYF.

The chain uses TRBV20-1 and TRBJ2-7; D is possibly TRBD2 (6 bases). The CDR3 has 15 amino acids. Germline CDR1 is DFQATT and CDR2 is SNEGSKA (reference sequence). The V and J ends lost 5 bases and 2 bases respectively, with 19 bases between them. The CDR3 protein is CSAVAGTLSTYEQYF. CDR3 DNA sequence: TGCAGTGCTGTCGCCGGGACTCTTTCCACCTACGAGCAGTACTTC.

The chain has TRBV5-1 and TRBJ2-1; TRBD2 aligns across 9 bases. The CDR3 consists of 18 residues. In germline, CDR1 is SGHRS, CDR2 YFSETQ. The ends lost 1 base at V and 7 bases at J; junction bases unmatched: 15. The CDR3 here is CASSLSSWREGPLNEQFF. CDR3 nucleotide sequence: TGCGCCAGCAGCTTGAGCTCCTGGCGGGAGGGCCCTCTGAATGAGCAGTTCTTC.

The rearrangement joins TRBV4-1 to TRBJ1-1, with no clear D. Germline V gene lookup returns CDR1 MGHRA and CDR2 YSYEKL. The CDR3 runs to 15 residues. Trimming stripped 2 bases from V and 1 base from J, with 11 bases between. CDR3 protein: CASSQWAGENTEAFF. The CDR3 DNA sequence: TGCGCCAGCAGCCAATGGGCAGGAGAGAACACTGAAGCTTTCTTT.

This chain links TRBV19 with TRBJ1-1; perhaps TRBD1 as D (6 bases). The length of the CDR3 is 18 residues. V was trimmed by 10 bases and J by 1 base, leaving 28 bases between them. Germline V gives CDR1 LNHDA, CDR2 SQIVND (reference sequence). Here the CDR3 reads CATENLFDRDKGNTEAFF. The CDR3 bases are TGTGCCACCGAGAATCTATTCGACCGGGACAAAGGGAACACTGAAGCTTTCTTT.

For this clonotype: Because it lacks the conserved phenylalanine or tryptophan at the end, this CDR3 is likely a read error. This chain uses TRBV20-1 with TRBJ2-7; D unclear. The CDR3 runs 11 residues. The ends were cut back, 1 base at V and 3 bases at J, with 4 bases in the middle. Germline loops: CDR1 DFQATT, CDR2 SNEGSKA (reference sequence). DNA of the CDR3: TGCAGTGCTAGAGGGGGCTACGAGCAGTACCTC. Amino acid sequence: CSARGGYEQYL.

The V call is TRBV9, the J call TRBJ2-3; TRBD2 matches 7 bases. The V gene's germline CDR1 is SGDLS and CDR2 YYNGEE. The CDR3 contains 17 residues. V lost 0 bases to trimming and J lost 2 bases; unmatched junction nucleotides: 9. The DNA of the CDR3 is TGTGCCAGCAGCGTAGCTCAGGCGGGAGCCCTCACAGATACGCAGTATTTT. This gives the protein CASSVAQAGALTDTQYF.

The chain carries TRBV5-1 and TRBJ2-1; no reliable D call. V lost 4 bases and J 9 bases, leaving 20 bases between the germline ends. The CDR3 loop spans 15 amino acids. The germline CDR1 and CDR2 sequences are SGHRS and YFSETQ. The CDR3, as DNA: TGCGCCAGCAGCCGACCCCCGAACGGTGATGGTGAGCAGTTCTTC. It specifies CASSRPPNGDGEQFF.

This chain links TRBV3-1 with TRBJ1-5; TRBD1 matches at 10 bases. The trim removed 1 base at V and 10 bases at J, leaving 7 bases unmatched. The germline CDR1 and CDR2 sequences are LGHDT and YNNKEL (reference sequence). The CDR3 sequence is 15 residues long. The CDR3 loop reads CASSQGRTGGIPQHF. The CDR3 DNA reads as TGTGCCAGCAGCCAAGGTCGGACAGGGGGAATTCCCCAGCATTTT.

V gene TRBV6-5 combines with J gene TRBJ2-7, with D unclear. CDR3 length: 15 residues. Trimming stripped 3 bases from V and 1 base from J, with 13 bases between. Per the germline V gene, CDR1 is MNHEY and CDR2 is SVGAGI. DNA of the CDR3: TGTGCCAGCAGTTATGAAGGTGTCGGGTCCTACGAGCAGTACTTC. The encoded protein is CASSYEGVGSYEQYF.

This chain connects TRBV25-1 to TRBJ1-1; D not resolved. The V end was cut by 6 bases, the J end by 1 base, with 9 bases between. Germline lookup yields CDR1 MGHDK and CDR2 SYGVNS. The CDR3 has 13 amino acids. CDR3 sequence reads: CASRPAGNTEAFF. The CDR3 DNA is TGTGCCAGCAGGCCGGCCGGGAACACTGAAGCTTTCTTT.

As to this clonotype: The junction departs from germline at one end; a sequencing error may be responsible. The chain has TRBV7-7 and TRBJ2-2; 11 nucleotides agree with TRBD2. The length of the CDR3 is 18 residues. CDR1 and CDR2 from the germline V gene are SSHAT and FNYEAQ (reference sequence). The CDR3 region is CASSPGTSGQRGTGELFF. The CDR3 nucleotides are TGTGCTAGCAGCCCCGGGACTAGCGGTCAACGGGGGACCGGGGAGCTGTTTTTT.

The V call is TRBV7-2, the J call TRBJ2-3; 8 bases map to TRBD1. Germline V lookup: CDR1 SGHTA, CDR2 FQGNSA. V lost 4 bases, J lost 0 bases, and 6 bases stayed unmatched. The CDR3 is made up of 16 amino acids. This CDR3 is CASSYDRGTSTDTQYF. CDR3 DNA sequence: TGTGCCAGCAGCTACGACAGGGGCACTAGCACAGATACGCAGTATTTT.